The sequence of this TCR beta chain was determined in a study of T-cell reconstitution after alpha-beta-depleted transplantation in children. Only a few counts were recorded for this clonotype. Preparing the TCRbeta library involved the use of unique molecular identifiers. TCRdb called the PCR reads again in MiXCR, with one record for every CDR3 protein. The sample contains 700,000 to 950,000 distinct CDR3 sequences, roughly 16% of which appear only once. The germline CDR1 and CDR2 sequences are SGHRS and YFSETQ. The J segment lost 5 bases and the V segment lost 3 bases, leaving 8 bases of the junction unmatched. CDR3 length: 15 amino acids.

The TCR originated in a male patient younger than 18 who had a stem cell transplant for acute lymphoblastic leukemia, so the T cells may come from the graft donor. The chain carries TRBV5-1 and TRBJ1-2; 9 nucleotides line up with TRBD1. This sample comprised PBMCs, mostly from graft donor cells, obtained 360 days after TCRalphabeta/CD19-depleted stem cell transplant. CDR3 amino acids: CASSSAGTGSYGYTF. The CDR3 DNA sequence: TGCGCCAGCAGCTCGGCCGGGACAGGGTCTTATGGCTACACCTTC.